This T cell receptor (beta chain) stems from a study of blood T cells in healthy people across ages. Whole-study results and caveats: Compared with aged donors, long-lived donors showed fewer expanded clones, suggesting selection. Per million T cells, the diversity of TCR beta decreased roughly linearly as age advanced.

Each donor's blood draw was ten milliliters of peripheral blood. The CDR3 consists of 14 residues. A word on this clonotype: Its antigen is as yet unknown.

Together with a sample-barcoded 5' primer, a J-beta primer mix was included in a second PCR lasting about 6 to 11 cycles. TCRdb passed the 5' RACE reads through MiXCR, listing each CDR3 protein once. The sample records around 1,600,000 distinct CDR3 sequences, 42% being singletons. The sequenced sample was blood. The TCR comes from a woman aged 18-29 years in good health. The chain is built from TRBV21-1 and TRBJ2-3. TRBV21-1 is annotated as a pseudogene. CDR3 DNA: TGTGCCAGCAGCAAAAAAAGGAGGACAGATACGCAGTATTTT. Amino acids: CASSKKRRTDTQYF.